These 24 T cell receptor beta chains were sequenced from one sample in a study of regulatory T cells in long-lasting Graves disease. Construction of the TCR beta libraries employed iRepertoire HTBI primers in conjunction with Arm-PCR of CDR3 regions. In TCRdb, the multiplex PCR reads were re-called with MiXCR into one record per CDR3 protein. The data show some 600,000 distinct CDR3 sequences, 15% to 20% seen once. The time point was: newly diagnosed GD, antithyroid drugs for less than 3 months. PBMC RNA served as the TCR library source. This same sample was also part of a study on T cells in Graves' hyperthyroidism and ophthalmopathy.

This specimen was peripheral blood mononuclear cells (PBMCs), taken at new diagnosis, from a patient treated with antithyroid drugs. These receptors were collected from a man aged 18 to 30 with Graves disease.

This clonotype was seen more than once but under ten times. V and J are TRBV4-1 and TRBJ1-1; maybe TRBD1 (5 bases). Trimming took off 0 bases at V and 3 bases at J, with 17 bases between the two ends. The CDR3 extends over 17 amino acids. In germline, CDR1 is MGHRA, CDR2 YSYEKL. CDR3: CASSQEGRGAGYTEAFF. Written as DNA, the CDR3 is TGCGCCAGCAGCCAAGAGGGAAGGGGTGCAGGCTACACTGAAGCTTTCTTT.

In its sample, this clonotype was seen many times. The chain employs TRBV27 and TRBJ2-7, with 7 nucleotides matching TRBD1. V trimming: 6 bases; J trimming: 0 bases; junction bases outside the gene matches: 8. Per the germline V gene, CDR1 is MNHEY and CDR2 is SMNVEV (reference sequence). This CDR3 is built from 15 residues. CDR3 nucleotide sequence: TGTGCCAGCAGCTTGGGACAGACGAGCTCCTACGAGCAGTACTTC. It is translated as CASSLGQTSSYEQYF.

The V and J genes are TRBV28 and TRBJ2-3; D possibly corresponds to TRBD2 (6 bases). Germline V gene data show CDR1 as MDHEN and CDR2 as SYDVKM. V lost 5 bases, J lost 5 bases, and 17 bases lay in between. This CDR3 spans 15 amino acids. CDR3 DNA sequence: TGTGCCAGCAGTCGTGACGGGGGAAGGGGAGATACGCAGTATTTT. Residues: CASSRDGGRGDTQYF.

The rearrangement joins TRBV6-6 to TRBJ2-5; 8 bases map to TRBD1. This CDR3 has 15 residues. Looked up from germline, CDR1 is MNHNY and CDR2 is SVGAGI (reference sequence). V shed 0 bases and J 4 bases; nucleotides not matched to a gene: 4. DNA for the CDR3: TGTGCCAGCAGTTACTCGATTACAGGGGGAGAGACCCAGTACTTC. It specifies CASSYSITGGETQYF.

A few counts support this clonotype. This chain links TRBV3-1 with TRBJ1-4; D may be TRBD1 (5 bases). Trimming took 2 bases from V and 5 from J, leaving 12 bases between them. CDR1 LGHDT and CDR2 YNNKEL come from the germline V gene (reference sequence). This CDR3 spans 15 amino acids. The CDR3 nucleotides are TGTGCCAGCAGCCAATCCGGGACGGGAAATGAAAAACTGTTTTTT. Amino acids: CASSQSGTGNEKLFF.

This clonotype came up many times. The chain recombines TRBV5-1 with TRBJ1-1; D gene unclear. Germline V gene lookup returns CDR1 SGHRS and CDR2 YFSETQ. With 0 bases removed from V and 3 bases from J, the gap between germline ends came to 15 bases. CDR3 length: 16 amino acids. CDR3 nucleotide sequence: TGCGCCAGCAGCTTGGTTGGGTCCGGAGAGGACACTGAAGCTTTCTTT. It specifies CASSLVGSGEDTEAFF.

V is TRBV7-3 and J is TRBJ2-3, with D perhaps matching TRBD2 (7 bases). This CDR3 contains 15 residues. Germline CDR1 reads SGHTA; CDR2 reads FQGTGA. Trimming took 4 bases from V and 2 from J, leaving 13 bases between them. CDR3 sequence reads: CASSSGGAVTDTQYF. The CDR3 nucleotides read TGTGCCAGCAGCTCTGGGGGGGCCGTCACAGATACGCAGTATTTT.

V is TRBV5-1 and J is TRBJ1-5; 7 bases are a match to TRBD1. Trimming removed 4 bases from V and 2 bases from J; junction bases left unmatched: 9. The CDR3 runs to 16 residues. Germline loops: CDR1 SGHRS, CDR2 YFSETQ. In DNA, the CDR3 is TGCGCCAGCAGCCCGGACGGGACAGTGGGCAATCAGCCCCAGCATTTT. This translates into CASSPDGTVGNQPQHF.

The chain carries TRBV11-2 and TRBJ2-7, with D uncertain. The CDR3 contains 15 residues. Germline V gene sequence: CDR1 SGHAT, CDR2 FQNNGV. V was cut by 5 bases and J by 4 bases, with 18 bases left in between. CDR3: CASSPTPLNRYEQYF. CDR3 coding DNA: TGTGCCAGCAGCCCCACTCCTCTCAATAGGTACGAGCAGTACTTC.

This clonotype was found a few times. This chain uses TRBV20-1 with TRBJ1-1, with D possibly being TRBD1 (5 bases). Trimming left V 6 bases short and J 0 bases short, with 11 bases between. Per germline, CDR1 DFQATT and CDR2 SNEGSKA (reference sequence). The CDR3 sequence is 13 residues long. The CDR3, as DNA: TGCAGTGCCAGGGACGGCCTGAACACTGAAGCTTTCTTT. Its protein is CSARDGLNTEAFF.

This clonotype was seen more than once but under ten times. The V and J genes are TRBV20-1 and TRBJ2-1, with 8 bases that match TRBD2. V was pared by 0 bases and J by 7 bases, with 14 bases of the junction left unmatched. CDR3 length equals 17 residues. CDR1 is DFQATT and CDR2 is SNEGSKA in the germline V gene (reference sequence). The CDR3 coding sequence is TGCAGTGCTAGAGATCTTTTAAGCGGGAGTCTGTTTAATGAGCAGTTCTTC. Translation gives CSARDLLSGSLFNEQFF.

This clonotype was detected many times. The chain employs TRBV6-1 and TRBJ2-7; D gene uncertain. V lost 2 bases to trimming and J lost 3 bases, with 8 bases between them. The length of the CDR3 is 13 residues. Germline CDR1 MNHNS, CDR2 SASEGT. Written as DNA, the CDR3 is TGTGCCAGCAGTGAACGCCGTGGCTACGAGCAGTACTTC. It codes for CASSERRGYEQYF.

This clonotype was seen ten or more times. The rearrangement joins TRBV5-1 to TRBJ2-3, with 10 bases that match TRBD2. Trimming removed 0 bases from V and 0 bases from J; junction bases left unmatched: 1. CDR1 SGHRS and CDR2 YFSETQ come from the germline V gene. This CDR3 contains 16 residues. CDR3 bases: TGCGCCAGCAGCTTGGGGACTAGCGGTAGCACAGATACGCAGTATTTT. This sequence encodes CASSLGTSGSTDTQYF.

There are a few counts of this clonotype. The chain joins TRBV18 to TRBJ2-5, with TRBD2 identical over 8 bases. The CDR3 is made up of 15 amino acids. The germline V gene encodes CDR1 KGHSH and CDR2 LQKENI. V was clipped by 5 bases and J by 1 base; unmatched bases: 6. CDR3 DNA sequence: TGTGCCAGCTCAGCGATCGGGGGGGTCCAAGAGACCCAGTACTTC. Translating gives CASSAIGGVQETQYF.

This clonotype was detected ten times or more. The rearrangement links TRBV6-1 to TRBJ2-1; D is possibly TRBD1 (6 bases). Trimming pared 6 bases from V and 7 bases from J, leaving 10 bases between. The CDR3 loop spans 12 amino acids. Germline V gene lookup returns CDR1 MNHNS and CDR2 SASEGT. The CDR3 DNA reads as TGTGCCAGCAGAGGCGACAGGAATGAGCAGTTCTTC. Its protein is CASRGDRNEQFF.

There are many counts of this clonotype. This sequence joins TRBV6-1 and TRBJ2-1, with 9 bases matching TRBD2. The germline V gene has CDR1 MNHNS and CDR2 SASEGT. The J segment lost 5 bases and the V segment lost 6 bases, leaving 14 bases of the junction unmatched. This CDR3 is 17 amino acids long. CDR3 sequence: CASRRWFAGGGHNEQFF. CDR3 in DNA: TGTGCCAGCAGGAGGTGGTTTGCGGGAGGGGGACACAATGAGCAGTTCTTC.

This clonotype was seen at least ten times. The chain is built from TRBV11-2 and TRBJ1-1; no definite D call. The germline V gene encodes CDR1 SGHAT and CDR2 FQNNGV. The CDR3 sequence is 14 residues long. The V end lost 0 bases, the J end lost 1 base, and 6 bases lay between the germline ends. CDR3 DNA: TGTGCCAGCAGCTTAGAACTAGAGAACACTGAAGCTTTCTTT. This gives the protein CASSLELENTEAFF. The full variable domain, in which reference TRBV11-2 and TRBJ1-1 provide the parts outside the CDR3, is EAGVAQSPRYKIIEKRQSVAFWCNPISGHATLYWYQQILGQGPKLLIQFQNNGVVDDSQLPKDRFSAERLKGVDSTLKIQPAKLEDSAVYLCASSLELENTEAFFGQGTRLTVV.

This clonotype was seen ten or more times. The chain carries TRBV6-1 and TRBJ1-4; no clear D. Trimming took off 8 bases at V and 5 bases at J, with 15 bases between the two ends. The CDR3 sequence is 14 residues long. Germline-derived CDR1 and CDR2 are MNHNS and SASEGT. DNA for the CDR3: TGTGCCAGCGGGATACAGCCGGAAAATGAAAAACTGTTTTTT. Translated, it gives CASGIQPENEKLFF.

This clonotype was recorded many times. The V call is TRBV10-3, the J call TRBJ1-1, with a weak D call TRBD1 (5 bases). Per the germline V gene, CDR1 is ENHRY and CDR2 is SYGVKD. The CDR3 runs 15 residues. Trimming removed 4 bases from V and 3 bases from J, with 15 bases in between. For the CDR3, the DNA is TGTGCCATCAGTGCAGGGAGGGTGGGGGACACTGAAGCTTTCTTT. Encoded protein: CAISAGRVGDTEAFF.

This clonotype was counted only a few times. The V and J genes are TRBV9 and TRBJ2-1, with 10 bases matching TRBD1. Trimming cost V 4 bases and J 5 bases; bases outside gene matches: 6. The CDR3 contains 15 residues. From germline, CDR1 is SGDLS and CDR2 YYNGEE. CDR3 amino acids: CASSSPGTGDNEQFF. The CDR3, as DNA: TGTGCCAGCAGCTCCCCCGGGACAGGGGACAATGAGCAGTTCTTC.

This clonotype turned up a few times. This rearrangement joins TRBV10-3 to TRBJ2-2; 8 bases are a match to TRBD1. V gave up 6 bases and J gave up 1 base; unmatched junction bases: 7. The CDR3 contains 16 residues. Germline CDR1 ENHRY, CDR2 SYGVKD. CDR3 nucleotides: TGTGCCATCAGGGAAACCGGGACAGGGAACACCGGGGAGCTGTTTTTT. Its protein is CAIRETGTGNTGELFF.

This clonotype was counted many times. This chain joins TRBV28 and TRBJ2-7; TRBD2 matches at 9 bases. This CDR3 comprises 15 residues. V lost 5 bases, J lost 5 bases, and 10 bases stayed unmatched. From germline, CDR1 is MDHEN and CDR2 SYDVKM. The chain's CDR3 is CASSHPGTSSDEQYF. The CDR3, as DNA: TGTGCCAGCAGTCACCCCGGGACTAGCAGCGACGAGCAGTACTTC.

This chain joins TRBV6-1 and TRBJ2-1, with D tentatively TRBD2 (5 bases). Germline loops: CDR1 MNHNS, CDR2 SASEGT. This CDR3 region has 14 residues. Trimming cost V 4 bases and J 5 bases, with 12 bases left between them. This chain's CDR3 is CASSAGLINNEQFF. The DNA of the CDR3 is TGTGCCAGCAGTGCCGGACTGATTAACAATGAGCAGTTCTTC.

This clonotype was detected a few times. Given a much more abundant clone one base away, this may be a read error. The V gene is TRBV28, the J gene TRBJ1-4, with 10 nucleotides matching TRBD1. Germline CDR1 and CDR2: MDHEN and SYDVKM. The CDR3 contains 15 residues. Here the CDR3 DNA reads TGTGCCAGCAGTCCGGGGACAGGGGAAAATGAAGAACTGTTTTTT. It translates to CASSPGTGENEELFF.